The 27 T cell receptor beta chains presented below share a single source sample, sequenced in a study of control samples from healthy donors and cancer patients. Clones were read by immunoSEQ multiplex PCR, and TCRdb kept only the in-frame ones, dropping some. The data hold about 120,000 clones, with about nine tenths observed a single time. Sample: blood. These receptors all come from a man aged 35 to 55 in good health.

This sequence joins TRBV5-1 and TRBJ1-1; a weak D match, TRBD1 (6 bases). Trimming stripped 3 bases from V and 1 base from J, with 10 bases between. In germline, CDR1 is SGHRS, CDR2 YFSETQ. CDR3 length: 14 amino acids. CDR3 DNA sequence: TGCGCCAGCAGCTCGGGGACAACGAACACTGAAGCTTTCTTT. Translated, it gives CASSSGTTNTEAFF.

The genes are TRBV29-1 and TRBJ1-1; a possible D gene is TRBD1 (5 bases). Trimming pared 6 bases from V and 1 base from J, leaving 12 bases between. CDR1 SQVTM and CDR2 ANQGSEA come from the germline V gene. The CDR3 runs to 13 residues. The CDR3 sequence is CSVHRDPNTEAFF. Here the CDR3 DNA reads TGCAGCGTCCACCGGGACCCGAACACTGAAGCTTTCTTT.

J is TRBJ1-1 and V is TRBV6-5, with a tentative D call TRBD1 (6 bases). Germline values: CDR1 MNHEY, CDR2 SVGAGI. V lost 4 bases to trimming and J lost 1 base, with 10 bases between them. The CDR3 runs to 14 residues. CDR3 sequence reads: CASSWGGKNTEAFF. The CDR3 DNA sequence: TGTGCCAGCAGTTGGGGGGGCAAGAACACTGAAGCTTTCTTT.

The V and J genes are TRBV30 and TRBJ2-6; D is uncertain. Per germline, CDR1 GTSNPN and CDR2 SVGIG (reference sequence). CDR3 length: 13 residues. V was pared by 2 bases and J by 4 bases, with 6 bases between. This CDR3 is CAWSPGGANVLTF. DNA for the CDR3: TGTGCCTGGAGTCCCGGAGGGGCCAACGTCCTGACTTTC.

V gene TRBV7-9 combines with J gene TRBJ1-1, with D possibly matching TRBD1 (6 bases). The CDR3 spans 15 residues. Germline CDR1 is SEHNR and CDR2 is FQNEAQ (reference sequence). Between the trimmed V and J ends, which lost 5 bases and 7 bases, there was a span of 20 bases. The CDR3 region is CASSPGEGGGFEAFF. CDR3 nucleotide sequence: TGTGCCAGCAGCCCTGGAGAAGGGGGAGGGTTTGAAGCTTTCTTT.

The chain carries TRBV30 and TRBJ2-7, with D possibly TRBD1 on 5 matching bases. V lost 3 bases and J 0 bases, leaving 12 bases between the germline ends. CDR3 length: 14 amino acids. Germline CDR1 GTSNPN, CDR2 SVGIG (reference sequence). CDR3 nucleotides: TGTGCCTGGAGACCAGGGCGGAGCTCCTACGAGCAGTACTTC. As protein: CAWRPGRSSYEQYF.

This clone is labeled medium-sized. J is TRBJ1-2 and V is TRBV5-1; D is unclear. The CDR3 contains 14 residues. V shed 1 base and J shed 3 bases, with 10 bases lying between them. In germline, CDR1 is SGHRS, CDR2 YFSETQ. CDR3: CASSLSRTYYGYTF. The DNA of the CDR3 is TGCGCCAGCAGCTTGAGTCGGACCTACTATGGCTACACCTTC.

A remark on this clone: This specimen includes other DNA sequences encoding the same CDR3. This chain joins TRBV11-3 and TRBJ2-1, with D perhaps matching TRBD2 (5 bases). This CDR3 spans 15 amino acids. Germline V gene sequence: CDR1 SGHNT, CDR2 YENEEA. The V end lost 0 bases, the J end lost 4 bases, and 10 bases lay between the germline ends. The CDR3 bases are TGTGCCAGCAGCTTAGAAGCGGCTAGATACAATGAGCAGTTCTTC. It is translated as CASSLEAARYNEQFF.

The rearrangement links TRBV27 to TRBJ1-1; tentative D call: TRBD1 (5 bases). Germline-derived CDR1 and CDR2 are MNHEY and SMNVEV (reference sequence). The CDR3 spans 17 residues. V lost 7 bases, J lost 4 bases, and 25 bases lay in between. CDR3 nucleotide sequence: TGTGCCAGCAAAGTAAGAGGGACCAGCGATTGGAGCACTGAAGCTTTCTTT. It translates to CASKVRGTSDWSTEAFF.

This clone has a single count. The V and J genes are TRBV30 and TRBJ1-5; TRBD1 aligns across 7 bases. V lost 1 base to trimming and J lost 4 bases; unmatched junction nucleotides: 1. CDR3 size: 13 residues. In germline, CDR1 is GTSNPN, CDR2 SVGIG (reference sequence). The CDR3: CAWSATGNQPQHF. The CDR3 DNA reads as TGTGCCTGGAGTGCGACAGGGAATCAGCCCCAGCATTTT.

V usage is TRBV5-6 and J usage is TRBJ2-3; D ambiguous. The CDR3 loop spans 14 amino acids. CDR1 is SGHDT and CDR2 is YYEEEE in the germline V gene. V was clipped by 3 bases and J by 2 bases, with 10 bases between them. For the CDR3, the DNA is TGTGCCAGCAGCTCGTTAGGGAACACAGATACGCAGTATTTT. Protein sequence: CASSSLGNTDTQYF.

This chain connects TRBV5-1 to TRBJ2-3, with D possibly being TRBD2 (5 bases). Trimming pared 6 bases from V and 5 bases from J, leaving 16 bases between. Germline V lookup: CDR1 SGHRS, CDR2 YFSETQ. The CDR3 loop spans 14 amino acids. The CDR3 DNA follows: TGCGCCAGCAAGGAGGAGGCGCGTGTAGATACGCAGTATTTT. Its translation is CASKEEARVDTQYF. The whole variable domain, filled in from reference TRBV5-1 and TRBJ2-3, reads KAGVTQTPRYLIKTRGQQVTLSCSPISGHRSVSWYQQTPGQGLQFLFEYFSETQRNKGNFPGRFSGRQFSNSRSEMNVSTLELGDSALYLCASKEEARVDTQYFGPGTRLTVL.

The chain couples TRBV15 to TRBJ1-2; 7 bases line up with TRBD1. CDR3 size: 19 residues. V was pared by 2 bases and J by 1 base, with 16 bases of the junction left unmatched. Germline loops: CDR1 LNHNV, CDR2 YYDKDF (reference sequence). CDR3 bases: TGTGCCACCAGCAGAATACCCCGGCGGAAGGGGGCGCTTAACTATGGCTACACCTTC. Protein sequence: CATSRIPRRKGALNYGYTF. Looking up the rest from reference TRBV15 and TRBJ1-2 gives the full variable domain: DAMVIQNPRYQVTQFGKPVTLSCSQTLNHNVMYWYQQKSSQAPKLLFHYYDKDFNNEADTPDNFQSRRPNTSFCFLDIRSPGLGDTAMYLCATSRIPRRKGALNYGYTFGSGTRLTVV.

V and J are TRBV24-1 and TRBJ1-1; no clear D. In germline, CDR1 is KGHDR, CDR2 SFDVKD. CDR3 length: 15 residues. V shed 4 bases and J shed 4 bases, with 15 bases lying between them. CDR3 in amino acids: CATSESAGEGTEAFF. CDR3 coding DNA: TGTGCCACCAGTGAGTCGGCTGGAGAGGGCACTGAAGCTTTCTTT.

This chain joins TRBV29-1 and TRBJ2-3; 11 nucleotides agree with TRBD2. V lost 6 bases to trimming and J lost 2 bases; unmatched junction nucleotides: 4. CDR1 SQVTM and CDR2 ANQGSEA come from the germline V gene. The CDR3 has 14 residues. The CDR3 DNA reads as TGCAGCGTCGGGGGACTAGCGGTCACAGATACGCAGTATTTT. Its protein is CSVGGLAVTDTQYF.

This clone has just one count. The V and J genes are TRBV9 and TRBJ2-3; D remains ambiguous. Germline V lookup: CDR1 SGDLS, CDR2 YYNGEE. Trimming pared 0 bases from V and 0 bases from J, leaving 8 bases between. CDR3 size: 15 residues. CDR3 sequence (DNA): TGTGCCAGCAGCGTAGATGGGCCTAGCACAGATACGCAGTATTTT. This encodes CASSVDGPSTDTQYF.

CDR3 sequence reads: CATRNRSSGGNTIYF. The CDR3 coding sequence is TGTGCCACCAGGAACAGGTCCTCGGGTGGAAACACCATATATTTT. The chain couples TRBV24-1 to TRBJ1-3, with a weak D call TRBD1 (5 bases). CDR1 is KGHDR and CDR2 is SFDVKD in the germline V gene. CDR3 length: 15 residues. V gave up 7 bases and J gave up 3 bases, with 15 bases separating them.

In nucleotides, the CDR3 is TGTGCCAGCAGCTTTTTTGGGGCGGGTGGTCAAGAGACCCAGTACTTC. Its protein product is CASSFFGAGGQETQYF. The gene calls are TRBV7-2 and TRBJ2-5; D may be TRBD1 or TRBD2 (5 bases each). V lost 3 bases and J 2 bases, leaving 16 bases between the germline ends. The germline CDR1 and CDR2 sequences are SGHTA and FQGNSA. The CDR3 loop spans 16 amino acids.

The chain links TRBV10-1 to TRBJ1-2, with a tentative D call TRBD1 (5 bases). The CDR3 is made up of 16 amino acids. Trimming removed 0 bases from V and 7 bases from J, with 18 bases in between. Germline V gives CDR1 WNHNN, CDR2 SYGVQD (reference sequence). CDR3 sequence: CASSESRAGGLLGYTF. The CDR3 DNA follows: TGCGCCAGCAGTGAGTCCCGGGCCGGGGGGTTACTTGGCTACACCTTC.

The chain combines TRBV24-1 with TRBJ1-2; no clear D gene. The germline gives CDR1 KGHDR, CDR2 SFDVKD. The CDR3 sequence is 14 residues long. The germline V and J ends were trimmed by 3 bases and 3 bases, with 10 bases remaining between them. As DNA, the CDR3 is TGTGCCACCAGTGATGAAGTTGTCGACTATGGCTACACCTTC. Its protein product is CATSDEVVDYGYTF.

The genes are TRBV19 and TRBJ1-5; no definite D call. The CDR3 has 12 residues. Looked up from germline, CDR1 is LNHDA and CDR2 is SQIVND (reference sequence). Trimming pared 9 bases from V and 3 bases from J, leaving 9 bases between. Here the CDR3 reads CASGGINQPQHF. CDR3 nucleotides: TGTGCCAGCGGTGGAATCAATCAGCCCCAGCATTTT.

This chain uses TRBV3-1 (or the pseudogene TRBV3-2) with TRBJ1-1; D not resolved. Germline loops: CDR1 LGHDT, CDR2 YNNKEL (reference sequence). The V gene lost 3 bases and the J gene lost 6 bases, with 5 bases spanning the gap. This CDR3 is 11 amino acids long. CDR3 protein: CASSHRSEAFF. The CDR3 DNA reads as TGTGCCAGCAGCCACCGGTCTGAAGCTTTCTTT.

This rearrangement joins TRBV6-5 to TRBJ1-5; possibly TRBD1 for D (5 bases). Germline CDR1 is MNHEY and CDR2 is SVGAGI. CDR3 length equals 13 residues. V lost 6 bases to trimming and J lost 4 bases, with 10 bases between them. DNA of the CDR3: TGTGCCAGCAGAAGACAGTCTAATCAGCCCCAGCATTTT. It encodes CASRRQSNQPQHF.

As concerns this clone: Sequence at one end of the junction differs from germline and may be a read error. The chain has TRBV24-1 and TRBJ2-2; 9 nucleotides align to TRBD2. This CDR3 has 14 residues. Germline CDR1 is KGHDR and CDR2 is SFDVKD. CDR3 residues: CATSEGGGAGKLFF. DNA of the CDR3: TGTGCCACCAGTGAAGGCGGGGGGGCCGGGAAGCTGTTTTTT.

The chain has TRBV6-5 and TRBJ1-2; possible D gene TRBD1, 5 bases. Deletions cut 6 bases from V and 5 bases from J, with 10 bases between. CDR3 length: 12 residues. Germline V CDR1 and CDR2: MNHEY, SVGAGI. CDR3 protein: CASSSGQYGYTF. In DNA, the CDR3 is TGTGCCAGCAGCTCCGGACAATATGGCTACACCTTC.

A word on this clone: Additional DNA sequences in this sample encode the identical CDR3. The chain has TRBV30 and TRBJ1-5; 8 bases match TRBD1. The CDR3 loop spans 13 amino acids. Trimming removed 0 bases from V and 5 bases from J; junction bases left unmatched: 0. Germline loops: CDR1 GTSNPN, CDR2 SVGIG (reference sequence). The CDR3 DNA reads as TGTGCCTGGAGTGTACAGGGGGATCAGCCCCAGCATTTT. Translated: CAWSVQGDQPQHF.

CDR3 sequence (DNA): TGTGCCAGCAGCCCGATGGTGGCGGGGGGCGTTTTTGGCTACACCTTC. This sequence encodes CASSPMVAGGVFGYTF. This chain joins TRBV7-9 and TRBJ1-2; D may be TRBD1 (6 bases). The CDR3 has 16 residues. Germline CDR1 is SEHNR and CDR2 is FQNEAQ (reference sequence). V lost 5 bases, J lost 7 bases, and 23 bases lay in between.